Following are 30 T cell receptor beta chains from one sample sequenced in a study of lymphopenia after photon versus proton radiotherapy. Sequencing was performed with immunoSEQ multiplex PCR; in TCRdb, only in-frame clones are kept and a portion is missing. This table holds about 39,000 clones, 80% to 95% found once. The material sequenced was peripheral blood, taken from a patient treated with photon-based radiotherapy. The receptors come from a man aged 55 to 70 with cholangiocarcinoma.

The CDR3 DNA follows: TGTGCCAGCAGCTTAGCGCGTACCCCTCGCGGAAGAGATGAAAAACTGTTTTTT. This codes for CASSLARTPRGRDEKLFF. The chain uses TRBV7-2 and TRBJ1-4; D is undetermined. This CDR3 contains 18 residues. Trimming cost V 0 bases and J 6 bases, with 20 bases left between them. Germline-derived CDR1 and CDR2 are SGHTA and FQGNSA.

The rearrangement joins TRBV10-3 to TRBJ1-1; TRBD1 might be the D (5 bases). Germline CDR1 reads ENHRY; CDR2 reads SYGVKD. The CDR3 has 15 amino acids. V was cut by 5 bases and J by 0 bases, with 13 bases left in between. The CDR3 nucleotides read TGTGCCATCAGTTCCGGGAACAGGCTGAACACTGAAGCTTTCTTT. It translates to CAISSGNRLNTEAFF.

V gene TRBV19 combines with J gene TRBJ2-3; D call uncertain. Germline CDR1 and CDR2: LNHDA and SQIVND (reference sequence). The length of the CDR3 is 14 residues. Trimming removed 4 bases from V and 3 bases from J, with 11 bases in between. The CDR3 loop is CASSTSLVTDTQYF. The CDR3 bases are TGTGCCAGTAGTACGTCCCTCGTTACAGATACGCAGTATTTT. Using reference TRBV19 and TRBJ2-3 for the parts outside the CDR3, the full variable domain is DGGITQSPKYLFRKEGQNVTLSCEQNLNHDAMYWYRQDPGQGLRLIYYSQIVNDFQKGDIAEGYSVSREKKESFPLTVTSAQKNPTAFYLCASSTSLVTDTQYFGPGTRLTVL.

This clone was observed a few times. This chain joins TRBV6-5 and TRBJ1-5, with 7 bases identical to TRBD1. This CDR3 comprises 14 residues. Germline-derived CDR1 and CDR2 are MNHEY and SVGAGI. Germline trimming cut 6 bases from V and 3 bases from J; bases unmatched to any gene: 5. The CDR3 reads CASRRQGPNQPQHF. In DNA, the CDR3 is TGTGCCAGCAGACGACAGGGCCCCAATCAGCCCCAGCATTTT.

The gene calls are TRBV19 and TRBJ2-1; tentatively, D is TRBD2 (5 bases). Germline loops: CDR1 LNHDA, CDR2 SQIVND (reference sequence). Trimming cost V 2 bases and J 0 bases, with 11 bases left between them. CDR3 length: 16 residues. CDR3 coding DNA: TGTGCCAGTAGTATAACGGGGTGGAGCTCCTACAATGAGCAGTTCTTC. Encoded protein: CASSITGWSSYNEQFF.

CDR3 coding DNA: TGCGCCAGCAGCCAGGATGGACAGGGTGGATGGCAGCCCCAGCATTTT. Translated, it gives CASSQDGQGGWQPQHF. The rearrangement joins TRBV4-1 to TRBJ1-5; 8 bases are shared with TRBD1. CDR1 and CDR2 from the germline V gene are MGHRA and YSYEKL. The CDR3 is 16 residues long. The junction had 11 bases not matched to a gene; V was cut back by 3 bases and J by 7 bases.

V usage is TRBV30 and J usage is TRBJ2-1; perhaps TRBD1 as D (5 bases). The CDR3 has 15 residues. In germline, CDR1 is GTSNPN, CDR2 SVGIG (reference sequence). Trimming took 0 bases from V and 11 from J, leaving 20 bases between them. CDR3 in DNA: TGTGCCTGGAGTGTAAGGGGAAGGCCAACCGAGAAGCAGTTCTTC. This codes for CAWSVRGRPTEKQFF.

This clone came up a few times. The chain has TRBV2 and TRBJ2-7; no clear D. Germline V gene lookup returns CDR1 SNHLY and CDR2 FYNNEI. The V end was cut by 4 bases, the J end by 3 bases, with 7 bases between. The CDR3 is 12 residues long. The CDR3 bases are TGTGCCAGCAGTGTGGGGATCTACGAGCAGTACTTC. Translation gives CASSVGIYEQYF.

The chain is built from TRBV5-1 and TRBJ2-2; D gene unclear. Trimming took 0 bases from V and 7 from J, leaving 10 bases between them. Germline CDR1 SGHRS, CDR2 YFSETQ. The CDR3 is made up of 14 amino acids. DNA of the CDR3: TGCGCCAGCAGCTTGGCTGGCGTGGACGGGGAGCTGTTTTTT. Encoded protein: CASSLAGVDGELFF.

The chain couples TRBV4-2 to TRBJ2-7; 13 bases map to TRBD2. With 4 bases clipped from V and 3 bases from J, the junction kept 12 bases outside the gene matches. Germline V gene lookup returns CDR1 LGHNA and CDR2 YNFKEQ. The CDR3 is 18 residues long. This CDR3 reads CASSRLRGTSGTLYEQYF. The CDR3 DNA sequence: TGTGCCAGCAGCCGATTACGGGGGACTAGCGGGACACTCTACGAGCAGTACTTC.

J is TRBJ2-2 and V is TRBV4-2, with 11 bases aligning to TRBD2. Germline lookup yields CDR1 LGHNA and CDR2 YNFKEQ. The CDR3 has 18 residues. The ends lost 1 base at V and 0 bases at J; junction bases unmatched: 4. The CDR3 protein is CASSQVSSGGPNTGELFF. The CDR3 DNA reads as TGTGCCAGCAGCCAAGTTTCTAGCGGGGGGCCGAACACCGGGGAGCTGTTTTTT.

The rearrangement uses TRBV5-1 and TRBJ1-1, with no clear D. With 2 bases removed from V and 1 base from J, the gap between germline ends came to 24 bases. This CDR3 region has 19 residues. CDR1 is SGHRS and CDR2 is YFSETQ in the germline V gene. This CDR3 reads CASSLSVERFGSSNTEAFF. For the CDR3, the DNA is TGCGCCAGCAGCTTATCCGTGGAACGATTTGGGTCCTCGAACACTGAAGCTTTCTTT. Using reference TRBV5-1 and TRBJ1-1 for the parts outside the CDR3, the full variable domain is KAGVTQTPRYLIKTRGQQVTLSCSPISGHRSVSWYQQTPGQGLQFLFEYFSETQRNKGNFPGRFSGRQFSNSRSEMNVSTLELGDSALYLCASSLSVERFGSSNTEAFFGQGTRLTVV.

V and J are TRBV19 and TRBJ2-7; TRBD1 matches at 8 bases. Per germline, CDR1 LNHDA and CDR2 SQIVND (reference sequence). Trimming cost V 5 bases and J 5 bases; bases outside gene matches: 8. The CDR3 runs to 14 residues. The CDR3 region has the DNA TGTGCCAGTAGTTCTCAGGGGGCTACGCACGAGCAGTACTTC. This codes for CASSSQGATHEQYF.

The genes are TRBV6-6 and TRBJ1-4; 8 bases map to TRBD1. The germline V gene encodes CDR1 MNHNY and CDR2 SVGAGI (reference sequence). The CDR3 runs to 16 residues. J was trimmed by 7 bases and V by 2 bases; bases with no gene match: 9. The CDR3 bases are TGTGCCAGCAGTTACACGGACAGGGACGGCTTTGAAAAACTGTTTTTT. Translation gives CASSYTDRDGFEKLFF.

This chain joins TRBV28 and TRBJ2-2, with TRBD2 matching 7 bases. The CDR3 has 16 residues. V trimming: 5 bases; J trimming: 2 bases; junction bases outside the gene matches: 8. Germline V gives CDR1 MDHEN, CDR2 SYDVKM. CDR3 DNA sequence: TGTGCCAGCAGTCCCCCGGGACTACCAAACACCGGGGAGCTGTTTTTT. Its protein product is CASSPPGLPNTGELFF.

The chain links TRBV7-3 to TRBJ2-3; no clear D. The CDR3 contains 13 residues. Germline V gene sequence: CDR1 SGHTA, CDR2 FQGTGA. With 8 bases removed from V and 3 bases from J, the gap between germline ends came to 12 bases. CDR3 bases: TGTGCCAGCCCCTTGGCTCTTACAGATACGCAGTATTTT. Encoded protein: CASPLALTDTQYF. Together with reference TRBV7-3 and TRBJ2-3, the CDR3 gives the full variable domain: GAGVSQTPSNKVTEKGKYVELRCDPISGHTALYWYRQSLGQGPEFLIYFQGTGAADDSGLPNDRFFAVRPEGSVSTLKIQRTERGDSAVYLCASPLALTDTQYFGPGTRLTVL.

The chain links TRBV18 to TRBJ1-5; D is perhaps TRBD1 (5 bases). Germline-derived CDR1 and CDR2 are KGHSH and LQKENI. This CDR3 comprises 16 residues. V was shortened by 6 bases and J by 6 bases, with 21 bases between the two germline ends. The DNA of the CDR3 is TGTGCCAGCTCCTCTGAGCGAATGGGGGTTGGTCAGCCCCAGCATTTT. It codes for CASSSERMGVGQPQHF.

The rearrangement uses TRBV28 and TRBJ1-2; D call uncertain. This CDR3 has 12 residues. The germline gives CDR1 MDHEN, CDR2 SYDVKM. V was clipped by 4 bases and J by 5 bases, with 8 bases between them. In nucleotides, the CDR3 is TGTGCCAGCAGTTCCGGACGGTATGGCTACACCTTC. Its translation: CASSSGRYGYTF.

This chain joins TRBV4-2 and TRBJ2-3; TRBD2 aligns across 7 bases. Germline CDR1 LGHNA, CDR2 YNFKEQ. This CDR3 has 17 amino acids. V lost 0 bases, J lost 1 base, and 7 bases stayed unmatched. CDR3 nucleotides: TGTGCCAGCAGCCAAGATGGCCTTCTAGCGGGCACAGATACGCAGTATTTT. Its protein product is CASSQDGLLAGTDTQYF.

The V call is TRBV5-1, the J call TRBJ1-5; D is perhaps TRBD1 (5 bases). The CDR3 totals 15 residues. Trimming pared 0 bases from V and 1 base from J, leaving 8 bases between. Germline assignment: CDR1 SGHRS and CDR2 YFSETQ. Written as DNA, the CDR3 is TGCGCCAGCAGCTTGGCAGGGATGAGCAATCAGCCCCAGCATTTT. It encodes CASSLAGMSNQPQHF.

V usage is TRBV18 and J usage is TRBJ2-3, with D unclear. Trimming left V 5 bases short and J 0 bases short, with 6 bases between. The germline V gene has CDR1 KGHSH and CDR2 LQKENI. The CDR3 runs to 13 residues. CDR3 DNA sequence: TGTGCCAGCTCATTTGTTAGCACAGATACGCAGTATTTT. Protein sequence: CASSFVSTDTQYF.

CDR3 nucleotides: TGTGCCAGCAGCCTCGGACAGGGTTATGGCTACACCTTC. As protein: CASSLGQGYGYTF. The rearrangement joins TRBV28 to TRBJ1-2, with TRBD1 matching 8 bases. Germline lookup yields CDR1 MDHEN and CDR2 SYDVKM. CDR3 size: 13 residues. J lost 5 bases, V lost 6 bases, and 5 bases had no gene match.

This chain joins TRBV6-5 and TRBJ2-3, with D tentatively TRBD1 or TRBD2 (5 bases each). Germline V gene lookup returns CDR1 MNHEY and CDR2 SVGAGI. The CDR3 is 14 amino acids. V was pared by 3 bases and J by 4 bases, with 11 bases between. The CDR3 nucleotides are TGTGCCAGCAGTTATCGGGACGGCTCAGATACGCAGTATTTT. As protein: CASSYRDGSDTQYF.

The J gene is TRBJ2-3, the V gene TRBV19; D gene ambiguous. This CDR3 has 16 residues. Germline lookup yields CDR1 LNHDA and CDR2 SQIVND (reference sequence). Trimming left V 0 bases short and J 0 bases short, with 10 bases between. In DNA form, the CDR3 reads TGTGCCAGTAGTATAGACCCGCCCGGGAGCACAGATACGCAGTATTTT. Encoded protein: CASSIDPPGSTDTQYF.

This CDR3 reads CASSPGRITDTQYF. The CDR3 DNA reads as TGTGCCAGCTCACCGGGACGGATCACAGATACGCAGTATTTT. The chain carries TRBV18 and TRBJ2-3; D is possibly TRBD1 or TRBD2 (5 bases each). Trimming took 3 bases from V and 2 from J, leaving 9 bases between them. The CDR3 extends over 14 amino acids. CDR1 and CDR2 (germline): KGHSH, LQKENI.

In its sample, this clone was seen once. This chain uses TRBV10-3 with TRBJ2-7; D is ambiguous. V was pared by 3 bases and J by 2 bases, with 2 bases between. This CDR3 has 11 amino acids. Germline V lookup: CDR1 ENHRY, CDR2 SYGVKD. Here the CDR3 DNA reads TGTGCCATCAGTGACGCCTACGAGCAGTACTTC. Amino acids: CAISDAYEQYF.

The CDR3 spells CSVKPLMNTEAFF. Written as DNA, the CDR3 is TGCAGCGTGAAGCCCCTAATGAACACTGAAGCTTTCTTT. The chain employs TRBV29-1 and TRBJ1-1; the D is unclear. V dropped 6 bases and J dropped 0 bases, with 11 bases sitting between them. Germline CDR1 is SQVTM and CDR2 is ANQGSEA. This CDR3 is built from 13 residues.

In its sample, this clone was seen once. The V call is TRBV6-8, the J call TRBJ1-5; possibly TRBD1 for D (5 bases). Between the trimmed V and J ends, which lost 7 bases and 4 bases, there was a span of 26 bases. CDR1 is MNHGY, CDR2 SAAAGT, per germline. The CDR3 loop spans 18 amino acids. This CDR3 is CASNPLRGWRQGNQPQHF. The CDR3 coding sequence is TGTGCCAGCAATCCACTGAGGGGATGGAGGCAGGGTAATCAGCCCCAGCATTTT.

V usage is TRBV19 and J usage is TRBJ1-2, with D tentatively TRBD1 (5 bases). The CDR3 loop spans 12 amino acids. Germline V gene data show CDR1 as LNHDA and CDR2 as SQIVND (reference sequence). The V gene lost 7 bases and the J gene lost 6 bases, with 12 bases spanning the gap. CDR3 loop: CASKEGVNGYTF. The CDR3 DNA reads as TGTGCCAGTAAAGAAGGGGTCAATGGCTACACCTTC.

The chain uses TRBV27 and TRBJ2-2; 8 nucleotides match TRBD1. This CDR3 contains 17 residues. The ends lost 2 bases at V and 0 bases at J; junction bases unmatched: 5. Germline lookup yields CDR1 MNHEY and CDR2 SMNVEV (reference sequence). CDR3 sequence reads: CASSLGQGYANTGELFF. The DNA of the CDR3 is TGTGCCAGCAGTTTAGGACAGGGTTACGCGAACACCGGGGAGCTGTTTTTT.